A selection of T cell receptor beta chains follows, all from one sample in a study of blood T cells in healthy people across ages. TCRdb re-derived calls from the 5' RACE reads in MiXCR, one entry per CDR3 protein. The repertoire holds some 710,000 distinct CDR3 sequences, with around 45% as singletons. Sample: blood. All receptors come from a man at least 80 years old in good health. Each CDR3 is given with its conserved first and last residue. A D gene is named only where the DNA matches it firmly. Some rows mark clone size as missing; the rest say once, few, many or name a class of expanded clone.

cdr3_nt: TGTGCCAGCAGTTCGCGGGGGCGCGACTATGGCTACACCTTC
cdr3_aa: CASSSRGRDYGYTF
d_call: .
v_call: TRBV2
clone_size: few
j_call: TRBJ1-2
cdr3_length: 14

cdr3_nt: TGCGCCAGCAGCTTTACCATGGGTAGGGCATACACTGAAGCTTTCTTT
cdr3_aa: CASSFTMGRAYTEAFF
d_call: .
v_call: TRBV5-1
clone_size: .
j_call: TRBJ1-1
cdr3_length: 16

cdr3_nt: TGTGCCAGCAGCTACAGAGGGGCAGAAGGAGTGGGGGAGCAGTACTTC
cdr3_aa: CASSYRGAEGVGEQYF
d_call: .
v_call: TRBV11-3
clone_size: few
j_call: TRBJ2-7
cdr3_length: 16

cdr3_nt: TGTGCCAGCAGTACTACAGGGGGAATGAGTTACGAGCAGTACTTC
cdr3_aa: CASSTTGGMSYEQYF
d_call: TRBD1
v_call: TRBV28
clone_size: few
j_call: TRBJ2-7
cdr3_length: 15

cdr3_nt: TGTGCCAGCAGTTTATCGCGGGCTTCCTACAATGAGCAGTTCTTC
cdr3_aa: CASSLSRASYNEQFF
d_call: .
v_call: TRBV28
clone_size: few
j_call: TRBJ2-1
cdr3_length: 15

cdr3_nt: TGTGCCAGCAGTACCGGGTGTAGCGGCCAAGAGACCCAGTACTTC
cdr3_aa: CASSTGCSGQETQYF
d_call: .
v_call: TRBV12-3/TRBV12-4
clone_size: .
j_call: TRBJ2-5
cdr3_length: 15

cdr3_nt: TGTGCCTGGAGCGCGGGAGGGCCATCTCCAGATACGCAGTATTTT
cdr3_aa: CAWSAGGPSPDTQYF
d_call: TRBD2
v_call: TRBV30
clone_size: .
j_call: TRBJ2-3
cdr3_length: 15

cdr3_nt: TGTGCCAGCTCACCACCGCCTTTTCTGGCACGGGGACTGGACGAGCAGTACTTC
cdr3_aa: CASSPPPFLARGLDEQYF
d_call: .
v_call: TRBV18
clone_size: few
j_call: TRBJ2-7
cdr3_length: 18

cdr3_nt: TGCAGCGTCGTTAGCGGGGAGTACTACAATGAGCAGTTCTTC
cdr3_aa: CSVVSGEYYNEQFF
d_call: TRBD2
v_call: TRBV29-1
clone_size: .
j_call: TRBJ2-1
cdr3_length: 14

cdr3_nt: TGTGCCAGCAGTTCAACAGGGGGTGAGACCCAGTACTTC
cdr3_aa: CASSSTGGETQYF
d_call: TRBD1
v_call: TRBV5-1
clone_size: few
j_call: TRBJ2-5
cdr3_length: 13